A single sample is the source of the 21 T cell receptor beta chains below, sequenced in a study of cytomegalovirus exposure and HLA in healthy donors. The PCR employed 60 Vbeta primers together with 13 Jbeta primers. Libraries were prepared by immunoSEQ multiplex PCR; TCRdb keeps only in-frame clonotypes and omits some of them. The sample has about 130,000 clones; roughly 78% are singletons. The specimen was PBMCs. These receptors were taken from a middle-aged man in good health and CMV-seropositive.

This sequence joins TRBV7-2 and TRBJ2-3, with 8 bases aligning to TRBD1. V lost 5 bases, J lost 4 bases, and 5 bases stayed unmatched. The germline CDR1 and CDR2 sequences are SGHTA and FQGNSA. The CDR3 length is 14 residues. The chain's CDR3 is CASSTRTGSDTQYF. The CDR3 DNA is TGTGCCAGCAGCACCCGGACAGGGTCAGATACGCAGTATTTT.

The V and J genes are TRBV6-1 and TRBJ1-2; 8 nucleotides align to TRBD1. Germline CDR1 and CDR2: MNHNS and SASEGT. The ends lost 2 bases at V and 6 bases at J; junction bases unmatched: 8. CDR3 length equals 15 residues. CDR3 region: CASSEKGTGPHGYTF. The CDR3 DNA is TGTGCCAGCAGTGAAAAGGGGACAGGCCCCCATGGCTACACCTTC.

The chain is built from TRBV7-2 and TRBJ2-5, with a weak D call TRBD2 (6 bases). Trimming removed 1 base from V and 5 bases from J, with 14 bases in between. The CDR3 extends over 15 amino acids. Per germline, CDR1 SGHTA and CDR2 FQGNSA. The CDR3 coding sequence is TGTGCCAGCAGCTTAGTAAGCGGTGGGGGGGAGACCCAGTACTTC. This sequence encodes CASSLVSGGGETQYF.

This clone has only a few counts. The chain combines TRBV29-1 with TRBJ2-2, with TRBD2 matching 8 bases. Germline V lookup: CDR1 SQVTM, CDR2 ANQGSEA. This CDR3 region has 15 residues. Unmatched junction bases numbered 12, after V lost 7 bases and J lost 5 bases. The CDR3 loop reads CSGLWTSSQTGELFF. The DNA of the CDR3 is TGCAGCGGCCTTTGGACTAGCAGTCAAACCGGGGAGCTGTTTTTT.

This clone has just a few counts. The rearrangement joins TRBV29-1 to TRBJ1-3; D is unclear. The CDR3 consists of 13 residues. Germline V gives CDR1 SQVTM, CDR2 ANQGSEA. The V and J ends lost 4 bases and 0 bases respectively, with 7 bases between them. The CDR3 nucleotides read TGCAGCGTTGGGCAGAACTCTGGAAACACCATATATTTT. Encoded protein: CSVGQNSGNTIYF.

The chain joins TRBV28 to TRBJ1-3; TRBD1 matches 7 bases. Germline V gene sequence: CDR1 MDHEN, CDR2 SYDVKM. The junction had 1 base not matched to a gene; V was cut back by 2 bases and J by 0 bases. The CDR3 runs to 15 residues. CDR3 in DNA: TGTGCCAGCAGTTTAAGGGGGCACTCTGGAAACACCATATATTTT. This translates into CASSLRGHSGNTIYF.

The sample holds one count of this clone. The chain couples TRBV6-5 to TRBJ2-7; 11 bases agree with TRBD1. J gave up 4 bases and V 4 bases, and 6 bases lay outside the gene matches. CDR3 size: 15 residues. CDR1 and CDR2 (germline): MNHEY, SVGAGI. As DNA, the CDR3 is TGTGCCAGCAGTTGGGCCGGGACAGGGGGTTACGAGCAGTACTTC. This codes for CASSWAGTGGYEQYF.

This clone came up once. The CDR3 ends on some other residue instead of the conserved phenylalanine or tryptophan, so this is likely a read error. The chain combines TRBV4-2 with TRBJ2-7; possibly TRBD1 for D (6 bases). The germline CDR1 and CDR2 sequences are LGHNA and YNFKEQ. V lost 2 bases, J lost 4 bases, and 12 bases lay in between. The length of the CDR3 is 14 residues. CDR3 residues: CASSQKVRGYEQYL. CDR3 bases: TGTGCCAGCAGCCAAAAGGTCAGGGGATACGAGCAGTACCTC.

The chain links TRBV7-2 to TRBJ1-1; 9 bases agree with TRBD1. The CDR3 consists of 15 residues. V lost 4 bases to trimming and J lost 4 bases; unmatched junction nucleotides: 7. CDR1 and CDR2 from the germline V gene are SGHTA and FQGNSA. CDR3: CASSSQQGAGTEAFF. The CDR3 DNA reads as TGTGCCAGCAGCTCCCAACAGGGGGCGGGCACTGAAGCTTTCTTT.

The chain joins TRBV18 to TRBJ2-7, with D possibly being TRBD2 (5 bases). Trimming stripped 3 bases from V and 5 bases from J, with 8 bases between. Germline CDR1 KGHSH, CDR2 LQKENI. The CDR3 has 12 residues. CDR3 nucleotides: TGTGCCAGCTCACCCTCGAGGGACGAGCAGTACTTC. Amino acids: CASSPSRDEQYF.

This rearrangement joins TRBV6-5 to TRBJ2-5; 7 bases are shared with TRBD2. Germline-derived CDR1 and CDR2 are MNHEY and SVGAGI. The V gene end was trimmed by 0 bases and the J gene end by 1 base; junction bases not matched to a gene: 5. This CDR3 has 16 amino acids. The DNA of the CDR3 is TGTGCCAGCAGTTACTCGAACTGGGGGGGCCAAGAGACCCAGTACTTC. Translation gives CASSYSNWGGQETQYF.

The rearrangement uses TRBV15 and TRBJ2-1, with TRBD2 matching over 10 bases. The CDR3 runs to 15 residues. V lost 2 bases, J lost 9 bases, and 7 bases stayed unmatched. Germline V gene sequence: CDR1 LNHNV, CDR2 YYDKDF (reference sequence). Written as DNA, the CDR3 is TGTGCCACCAGCAGACTAGCGGGAGTTGGTAGTGAGCAGTTCTTC. It yields the protein CATSRLAGVGSEQFF.

Concerning this clone: This sample also contains other DNA sequences that code for the same CDR3. The rearrangement links TRBV5-1 to TRBJ2-1, with D perhaps matching TRBD2 (6 bases). The CDR3 consists of 15 residues. Looked up from germline, CDR1 is SGHRS and CDR2 is YFSETQ. The germline V and J ends were trimmed by 0 bases and 2 bases, with 9 bases remaining between them. CDR3 DNA sequence: TGCGCCAGCAGCTTGGCCGGCGGGACCTACAATGAGCAGTTCTTC. Protein sequence: CASSLAGGTYNEQFF.

The chain joins TRBV13 to TRBJ2-7; weak D call: TRBD1 (5 bases). This CDR3 is built from 15 residues. With 5 bases removed from V and 0 bases from J, the gap between germline ends came to 14 bases. Germline V gene data show CDR1 as PRHDT and CDR2 as FYEKMQ (reference sequence). Here the CDR3 reads CASSDDSRVSYEQYF. CDR3 DNA: TGTGCCAGCAGCGACGACAGCCGAGTCTCCTACGAGCAGTACTTC.

The rearrangement joins TRBV7-2 to TRBJ1-2; D call uncertain. The germline V and J ends were trimmed by 5 bases and 2 bases, with 12 bases remaining between them. Germline V CDR1 and CDR2: SGHTA, FQGNSA. This CDR3 is 14 amino acids long. This CDR3 is CASSEDSSNYGYTF. CDR3 DNA: TGTGCCAGCAGCGAGGACTCCTCGAACTATGGCTACACCTTC.

The chain combines TRBV2 with TRBJ2-1; TRBD1 is a possible D gene (6 bases). CDR1 SNHLY and CDR2 FYNNEI come from the germline V gene. V was shortened by 7 bases and J by 3 bases, with 16 bases between the two germline ends. This CDR3 has 15 amino acids. The CDR3 nucleotides read TGTGCCAGCAACCAGGACAGTCCCATCTACAATGAGCAGTTCTTC. This translates into CASNQDSPIYNEQFF.

The rearrangement uses TRBV19 and TRBJ1-2, with a weak D call TRBD1 (5 bases). The CDR3 is made up of 15 amino acids. Germline CDR1 is LNHDA and CDR2 is SQIVND (reference sequence). Trimming took off 4 bases at V and 1 base at J, with 13 bases between the two ends. The CDR3 DNA reads as TGTGCCAGTAGTACGGTCGACAGCTTTAACTATGGCTACACCTTC. Protein: CASSTVDSFNYGYTF.

Concerning this clone: The junction departs from the called germline gene at one end, perhaps through a read error. V gene TRBV7-9 combines with J gene TRBJ2-7; the match to TRBD1 covers 7 bases. CDR3 size: 13 residues. Germline CDR1 is SEHNR and CDR2 is FQNEAQ (reference sequence). The CDR3 region has the DNA TGTTCCAGCAGGAAGGGGACAGCATACGAGCAGTACTTC. It yields the protein CSSRKGTAYEQYF.

The chain uses TRBV7-9 and TRBJ1-3; D call uncertain. The germline V and J ends were trimmed by 1 base and 4 bases, with 8 bases remaining between them. The CDR3 length is 14 residues. Germline-derived CDR1 and CDR2 are SEHNR and FQNEAQ (reference sequence). CDR3 nucleotide sequence: TGTGCCAGCAGCTTAGGGGCCAGAGGAAACACCATATATTTT. As protein: CASSLGARGNTIYF.

The table lists this clone with a few counts. This chain uses TRBV5-1 with TRBJ2-1; 9 nucleotides agree with TRBD2. Losses at the gene ends were 0 bases for V and 0 bases for J; bases not matched to a gene: 10. This CDR3 has 19 residues. Germline lookup yields CDR1 SGHRS and CDR2 YFSETQ. The CDR3 here is CASSLASTSGSSSYNEQFF. DNA of the CDR3: TGCGCCAGCAGCTTGGCCTCTACTAGCGGGTCGAGCTCCTACAATGAGCAGTTCTTC.

The chain joins TRBV5-1 to TRBJ1-4; D uncertain. The V end lost 3 bases, the J end lost 4 bases, and 16 bases lay between the germline ends. The CDR3 sequence is 16 residues long. Germline V gene lookup returns CDR1 SGHRS and CDR2 YFSETQ. CDR3 DNA: TGCGCCAGCAGCTCCCGAGGGCCAGAGTATAATGAAAAACTGTTTTTT. Translating gives CASSSRGPEYNEKLFF.